Given below is one T cell receptor (beta chain) in context. Its target is unknown. Method: immunoSEQ multiplex PCR; TCRdb's copy keeps in-frame clones and lacks some. The sample includes about 200,000 clones, roughly 83% of them seen just once. V was clipped by 1 base and J by 5 bases, with 14 bases between them. The germline V gene encodes CDR1 SGHTA and CDR2 FQGNSA. The CDR3 consists of 15 residues. This entry is derived from a study of cytomegalovirus exposure and HLA in healthy donors. Study-wide points: The study labeled more than 150 TCR beta chains cytomegalovirus-associated. Cytomegalovirus status was reportedly diagnosed by the classifier with high specificity and sensitivity. The finding came from a later analysis; first-cohort TCR clusters tended to co-occur in the 130 or so validation repertoires.

The sequence derives from a woman between 18 and 29 years old in good health and CMV-seronegative. Input material: PBMCs. V gene TRBV7-2 combines with J gene TRBJ1-2; tentative D call: TRBD1 (6 bases). As DNA, the CDR3 is TGTGCCAGCAGCTTAGTCCACAGGGATTTGTATGGCTACACCTTC. As protein: CASSLVHRDLYGYTF.